The 7 T cell receptor beta chains reported below all come from one sample, sequenced in a study of cytomegalovirus exposure and HLA in healthy donors. Researchers ran the PCR with 60 Vbeta and 13 Jbeta primers. Profiled with immunoSEQ multiplex PCR; TCRdb holds only in-frame clones, not every one. The sample lists tens of thousands of clones, around 81% occurring once. Sequenced input: PBMCs. These receptors came from a man between 45 and 60 years old in good health and CMV-seronegative.

This clone has just a few counts. The chain is built from TRBV7-8 and TRBJ2-3; weak D call: TRBD2 (6 bases). Looked up from germline, CDR1 is SGHVS and CDR2 is FQNEAQ. V lost 8 bases and J lost 2, with 11 bases in between. This CDR3 region has 13 residues. The CDR3, as DNA: TGTGCCAGCGTGGCGGGAAACACAGATACGCAGTATTTT. Its protein product is CASVAGNTDTQYF.

The chain employs TRBV5-1 and TRBJ1-2; 7 bases map to TRBD1. CDR1 is SGHRS and CDR2 is YFSETQ in the germline V gene. The trim removed 4 bases at V and 3 bases at J, leaving 6 bases unmatched. The CDR3 sequence is 14 residues long. As DNA, the CDR3 is TGCGCCAGCAGCCAGACAGGGTCCGACTATGGCTACACCTTC. It specifies CASSQTGSDYGYTF.

This chain uses TRBV7-9 with TRBJ1-2; D is ambiguous. V lost 8 bases and J lost 8, with 18 bases in between. Germline V gene sequence: CDR1 SEHNR, CDR2 FQNEAQ (reference sequence). There are 13 residues in the CDR3. The CDR3 DNA follows: TGTGCCAGCGCTTACACGACTGGAGGCGGCTACACCTTC. This gives the protein CASAYTTGGGYTF.

This clone was picked up a small number of times. This sequence joins TRBV10-1 and TRBJ2-2, with a possible D match to TRBD1 (6 bases). The CDR3 has 13 residues. Germline V gene data show CDR1 as WNHNN and CDR2 as SYGVQD (reference sequence). Trimming cost V 6 bases and J 5 bases, with 10 bases left between them. The DNA of the CDR3 is TGCGCCAGCAGGCTACAGGGAACCGGGGAGCTGTTTTTT. Translation gives CASRLQGTGELFF.

This chain connects TRBV18 to TRBJ2-7; TRBD1 is a possible D gene (5 bases). From germline, CDR1 is KGHSH and CDR2 LQKENI. This CDR3 is 16 amino acids long. Trimming shortened V by 2 bases and J by 4 bases, and 18 bases separated the two germline ends. CDR3: CASSPETESPPYEQYF. The CDR3 DNA reads TGTGCCAGCTCACCAGAGACAGAAAGCCCTCCTTACGAGCAGTACTTC.

J is TRBJ1-2 and V is TRBV5-8; the D gene is possibly TRBD1 (6 bases). The CDR3 covers 15 residues. V lost 4 bases and J lost 4, with 17 bases in between. CDR1 SGHTS and CDR2 YDEGEE come from the germline V gene. For the CDR3, the DNA is TGTGCCAGCAGCAGGGGGACCATTAGGCCCTATGGCTACACCTTC. The encoded protein is CASSRGTIRPYGYTF.

The V gene is TRBV7-9, the J gene TRBJ1-6; D remains ambiguous. The CDR3 is made up of 14 amino acids. CDR1 is SEHNR, CDR2 FQNEAQ, per germline (reference sequence). The ends were cut back, 1 base at V and 7 bases at J, with 8 bases in the middle. The CDR3 loop is CASSLVVRNSPLHF. CDR3 coding DNA: TGTGCCAGCAGCTTAGTGGTGCGGAATTCACCCCTCCACTTT.